These 13 T cell receptor beta chains were all obtained from the same sample, sequenced in a study of blood T cell repertoires in COVID-19 (dated by TCRdb to the early 2020s). Library prep was done by the immunoSEQ multiplex PCR assay. The table was pulled from immuneACCESS by TCRdb, which kept in-frame rearrangements only. Such tables lose some clones; where checked, under half of the loss comes from unresolved V genes, and the rest has no known cause. In this sample the table shows just over 60,000 clones, less than 85% of which occur a single time. The top ten clones comprise 18% of the sample. The specimen sequenced was peripheral blood. These receptors all come from a man in his 60s with acute or convalescent COVID-19.

The chain couples TRBV9 to TRBJ2-3; TRBD1 is a possible D gene (6 bases). Germline V gene lookup returns CDR1 SGDLS and CDR2 YYNGEE. V was cut by 2 bases and J by 2 bases, with 15 bases left in between. The CDR3 is 16 residues long. The CDR3 here is CASSVSQGSPTDTQYF. The DNA for the CDR3 is TGTGCCAGCAGCGTTTCACAGGGAAGCCCCACAGATACGCAGTATTTT. The full variable domain, in which reference TRBV9 and TRBJ2-3 provide the parts outside the CDR3, is DSGVTQTPKHLITATGQRVTLRCSPRSGDLSVYWYQQSLDQGLQFLIQYYNGEERAKGNILERFSAQQFPDLHSELNLSSLELGDSALYFCASSVSQGSPTDTQYFGPGTRLTVL.

The V and J genes are TRBV7-9 and TRBJ2-2, with 11 bases matching TRBD2. Germline CDR1 SEHNR, CDR2 FQNEAQ (reference sequence). The CDR3 runs to 17 residues. V lost 5 bases and J lost 3; bases outside the gene matches: 8. As DNA, the CDR3 is TGTGCCAGCAGCCCGCTGTTGACTAGCGGGGACACCGGGGAGCTGTTTTTT. It encodes CASSPLLTSGDTGELFF.

The chain is built from TRBV4-1 and TRBJ2-1; perhaps TRBD2 as D (6 bases). CDR3 size: 16 residues. Germline V gives CDR1 MGHRA, CDR2 YSYEKL. V was shortened by 0 bases and J by 5 bases, with 14 bases between the two germline ends. The CDR3 region has the DNA TGCGCCAGCAGCCAAGAGTCAAAACTAGCCAACAATGAGCAGTTCTTC. As protein: CASSQESKLANNEQFF.

The V call is TRBV28, the J call TRBJ2-3; possibly TRBD2 for D (6 bases). CDR1 and CDR2 from the germline V gene are MDHEN and SYDVKM. The V end lost 3 bases, the J end lost 3 bases, and 16 bases lay between the germline ends. The CDR3 has 16 amino acids. Here the CDR3 reads CASSFRQRVGTDTQYF. CDR3 nucleotides: TGTGCCAGCAGTTTTAGACAGCGGGTCGGAACAGATACGCAGTATTTT.

The count of this clone is one. The chain has TRBV2 and TRBJ2-2; 10 bases match TRBD2. The CDR3 is 21 amino acids. Germline assignment: CDR1 SNHLY and CDR2 FYNNEI. V lost 4 bases, J lost 5 bases, and 22 bases stayed unmatched. The CDR3 loop is CASSVPSGSPRTALMTGELFF. The CDR3 nucleotides are TGTGCCAGCAGTGTTCCTAGCGGGAGCCCCAGAACCGCCCTTATGACCGGGGAGCTGTTTTTT.

This clone was recorded once. The rearrangement links TRBV3-1 (or the pseudogene TRBV3-2) to TRBJ1-4, with 10 bases lining up with TRBD1. Germline V lookup: CDR1 LGHDT, CDR2 YNNKEL (reference sequence). With V trimmed by 5 bases and J by 10 bases, 4 bases remained unmatched. The CDR3 runs 13 residues. The CDR3 region is CASSTTGGGKLFF. CDR3 DNA sequence: TGTGCCAGCAGCACGACAGGGGGCGGAAAACTGTTTTTT.

Comments on this clone: Germline is not matched at one junction end, which may reflect a read error. The V call is TRBV24-1, the J call TRBJ1-1, with D hard to call. The CDR3 sequence is 12 residues long. Germline CDR1 is KGHDR and CDR2 is SFDVKD. As DNA, the CDR3 is TGTGCCACCAGTGATTCCTCCCGACTAGACGACTTT. As protein: CATSDSSRLDDF.

The chain combines TRBV6-2 or TRBV6-3 with TRBJ2-7, with D possibly being TRBD1 (6 bases). The CDR3 runs 16 residues. Germline V gene data show CDR1 as MNHEY and CDR2 as SVGEGT. With 2 bases removed from V and 3 bases from J, the gap between germline ends came to 17 bases. The DNA for the CDR3 is TGTGCCAGCAGTTACACCCCGGGACAACCAATCTACGAGCAGTACTTC. Protein product: CASSYTPGQPIYEQYF.

This sequence joins TRBV7-2 and TRBJ2-1, with 7 bases that match TRBD2. Germline lookup yields CDR1 SGHTA and CDR2 FQGNSA. This CDR3 has 15 amino acids. Trimming removed 5 bases from V and 4 bases from J; junction bases left unmatched: 8. The CDR3, as DNA: TGTGCCAGCAGCCCCAAGCGGGGTTTTTACAATGAGCAGTTCTTC. Amino acid sequence: CASSPKRGFYNEQFF.

This clone was counted between two and nine times. The rearrangement uses TRBV6-5 and TRBJ1-5; 10 nucleotides align to TRBD1. The CDR3 has 15 residues. The junction had 10 bases not matched to a gene; V was cut back by 7 bases and J by 7 bases. CDR1 MNHEY and CDR2 SVGAGI come from the germline V gene. DNA for the CDR3: TGTGCCAGCACCTCTTGGGACAGGGGTAGCCAGCCCCAGCATTTT. Its protein product is CASTSWDRGSQPQHF.

This chain uses TRBV7-9 with TRBJ2-3; TRBD1 matches 7 bases. The CDR3 has 15 amino acids. V shed 5 bases, J shed 5 bases, and the junction held 10 bases outside the gene matches. CDR1 and CDR2 (germline): SEHNR, FQNEAQ (reference sequence). The CDR3 DNA sequence: TGTGCCAGCAGCCATCCGGGACAGTCAATAGATACGCAGTATTTT. As protein: CASSHPGQSIDTQYF.

This clone was counted only a few times. The rearrangement joins TRBV19 to TRBJ1-2; maybe TRBD1 (5 bases). CDR1 and CDR2 (germline): LNHDA, SQIVND (reference sequence). V was pared by 2 bases and J by 7 bases, with 14 bases between. The CDR3 is made up of 14 amino acids. CDR3 nucleotide sequence: TGTGCCAGTAGTATAAGCGGGGGAGCAAGTGGCTACACCTTC. This translates into CASSISGGASGYTF.

The V and J genes are TRBV29-1 and TRBJ2-1; TRBD2 matches 7 bases. The CDR3 is 15 amino acids. With V trimmed by 0 bases and J by 6 bases, 8 bases remained unmatched. Per germline, CDR1 SQVTM and CDR2 ANQGSEA. The CDR3 DNA follows: TGCAGCGTTGAAGACCCCGCGGGAGCCCCCAATGAGCAGTTCTTC. Amino acid sequence: CSVEDPAGAPNEQFF.